Following are 8 T cell receptor beta chains from one sample sequenced in a study of T cell responses to AZD1222 COVID-19 vaccine. Profiled with immunoSEQ multiplex PCR; TCRdb holds only in-frame clones, not every one. This sample has around 180,000 clones, with about nine tenths found just once. The sequenced sample was peripheral blood, obtained on day 0 of AZD1222 vaccination. The receptors shown here come from an adult in good health.

This chain connects TRBV6-2 or TRBV6-3 to TRBJ2-5; D is ambiguous. Trimming took 0 bases from V and 2 from J, leaving 7 bases between them. Germline V gene data show CDR1 as MNHEY and CDR2 as SVGEGT. The CDR3 has 14 residues. CDR3 sequence reads: CASSYSQRQETQYF. Here the CDR3 DNA reads TGTGCCAGCAGTTACTCCCAACGTCAAGAGACCCAGTACTTC.

This sequence joins TRBV7-2 and TRBJ2-7, with D perhaps given as TRBD1 or TRBD2 (6 bases each). Trimming took off 4 bases at V and 7 bases at J, with 11 bases between the two ends. The CDR3 totals 12 residues. The germline V gene encodes CDR1 SGHTA and CDR2 FQGNSA. CDR3 sequence: CASSSGAGEQYF. The CDR3 DNA is TGTGCCAGCAGCTCAGGGGCGGGAGAGCAGTACTTC. Full variable domain (rest looked up from reference TRBV7-2 and TRBJ2-7): GAGVSQSPSNKVTEKGKDVELRCDPISGHTALYWYRQSLGQGLEFLIYFQGNSAPDKSGLPSDRFSAERTGGSVSTLTIQRTQQEDSAVYLCASSSGAGEQYFGPGTRLTVT.

V gene TRBV7-2 combines with J gene TRBJ2-1, with D possibly TRBD1 on 6 matching bases. CDR1 is SGHTA, CDR2 FQGNSA, per germline. The CDR3 consists of 14 residues. V lost 1 base and J 6 bases, leaving 10 bases between the germline ends. The DNA of the CDR3 is TGTGCCAGCAGCTTAGTAGGACAGATCAATGAGCAGTTCTTC. Translated, it gives CASSLVGQINEQFF.

J is TRBJ2-3 and V is TRBV19, with TRBD2 matching 9 bases. V lost 7 bases, J lost 6 bases, and 14 bases stayed unmatched. CDR1 and CDR2 (germline): LNHDA, SQIVND (reference sequence). This CDR3 spans 16 amino acids. The CDR3 loop reads CASTPPGRGGLDTQYF. The DNA for the CDR3 is TGTGCCAGTACGCCCCCTGGGCGGGGGGGCCTGGATACGCAGTATTTT.

The chain employs TRBV4-3 and TRBJ1-2; D call uncertain. CDR1 and CDR2 from the germline V gene are LGHNA and YSLEER. Trimming pared 5 bases from V and 4 bases from J, leaving 17 bases between. The CDR3 covers 15 residues. CDR3 bases: TGCGCCAGCAGCGCCCGCGTCGGGGTGGGCTATGGCTACACCTTC. Amino acid sequence: CASSARVGVGYGYTF.

This chain's CDR3 is CASSQGRGVEQYF. CDR3 nucleotides: TGTGCCAGCAGCCAAGGCCGGGGGGTCGAGCAGTACTTC. The chain carries TRBV3-1 (or the pseudogene TRBV3-2) and TRBJ2-7, with 7 bases aligning to TRBD2. In germline, CDR1 is LGHDT, CDR2 YNNKEL (reference sequence). CDR3 length: 13 residues. The ends lost 1 base at V and 6 bases at J; junction bases unmatched: 3.

The chain joins TRBV7-2 to TRBJ1-2; 8 bases line up with TRBD1. The CDR3 has 16 amino acids. The germline gives CDR1 SGHTA, CDR2 FQGNSA. V dropped 1 base and J dropped 7; count of bases not matched to a gene: 11. The CDR3 DNA reads TGTGCCAGCAGCTTAGATCGCTGGACAGGGACATCTGGCTACACCTTC. Its translation is CASSLDRWTGTSGYTF. The full variable domain, rest sourced from reference TRBV7-2 and TRBJ1-2, is GAGVSQSPSNKVTEKGKDVELRCDPISGHTALYWYRQSLGQGLEFLIYFQGNSAPDKSGLPSDRFSAERTGGSVSTLTIQRTQQEDSAVYLCASSLDRWTGTSGYTFGSGTRLTVV.

The chain recombines TRBV7-3 with TRBJ1-2, with D maybe TRBD1 (6 bases). CDR1 is SGHTA and CDR2 is FQGTGA in the germline V gene. The CDR3 totals 12 residues. V lost 4 bases and J lost 8, with 11 bases in between. CDR3 amino acids: CASSSGVGGYTF. DNA of the CDR3: TGTGCCAGCAGCTCAGGGGTGGGCGGCTACACCTTC.